This T cell receptor beta chain is drawn from a study of blood T cell repertoires in COVID-19. As for the study in general: The United States, Italy and Spain were the sources of the acute and convalescent COVID-19 samples. T cells, B-cell-depleted T cells, or PBMCs supplied cDNA or gDNA.

Original processing methods: Estimation of nucleated cell counts was performed using reference gene primer amplification. The repertoire was sequenced with immunoSEQ multiplex PCR; TCRdb's copy has only in-frame clones and lacks some. V and J calls and clone size are those listed in that table; D and trimming were worked out from the DNA. The sample contains hundreds of thousands of clones, about 85% of which appear only once. The TCR comes from a woman aged 50 to 60 who had recovered from COVID-19. Sequencing was done on a sample of peripheral blood.

The CDR3 sequence is CSVALQSTNEKLFF. CDR3 in DNA: TGCAGCGTTGCGTTACAGTCTACTAATGAAAAACTGTTTTTT. This chain links TRBV29-1 with TRBJ1-4; D remains unclear. From germline, CDR1 is SQVTM and CDR2 ANQGSEA. This CDR3 comprises 14 residues. Trimming took 4 bases from V and 2 from J, leaving 11 bases between them.